This is a list of T cell receptor beta chains from one sample in a study of shared clonotypes between healthy human individuals. TCRdb's table, derived via immunoSEQ multiplex PCR, lists solely in-frame clones and lacks some. The sample records more than 2 million clones, roughly 96% being singletons. Sample: naive CD4+ T cells sorted from blood. These receptor sequences come from a man aged 18-30 years in good health. CDR3s include the opening cysteine and the closing phenylalanine or tryptophan. D genes are given only for firm matches. Clone size is given for some rows only: seen once, a few or many times, or a class if the clone is expanded.

TRBV4-3	NA	TRBJ1-3	NA	CASSQGDTSGNTIYF	TGCGCCAGCAGCCAAGGTGACACGTCTGGAAACACCATATATTTT
TRBV27	NA	TRBJ2-7	TRBD2	CASCRGLAEGGRYEQYF	TGTGCCAGCTGCCGAGGACTAGCGGAGGGGGGCAGGTACGAGCAGTACTTC
TRBV6-1	NA	TRBJ2-7	NA	CASSVRGYEQYF	TGTGCCAGCAGTGTCAGGGGCTACGAGCAGTACTTC
TRBV5-1	NA	TRBJ2-2	NA	CASSSDSSAANTGELFF	TGCGCCAGCAGCTCGGATTCTAGCGCCGCGAACACCGGGGAGCTGTTTTTT
TRBV20-1	NA	TRBJ1-5	NA	CSASQDQPQHF	TGCAGTGCTAGTCAGGATCAGCCCCAGCATTTT
TRBV18	once	TRBJ1-2	NA	CASSPNSGAGGYTF	TGTGCCAGCTCACCTAACTCGGGGGCCGGTGGCTACACCTTC
TRBV7-9	NA	TRBJ1-3	NA	CASRAAGNTIYF	TGTGCCAGCAGGGCAGCTGGAAACACCATATATTTT
TRBV5-1	once	TRBJ2-5	TRBD1	CASSFGTEKQETQYF	TGCGCCAGCAGCTTCGGGACAGAGAAACAAGAGACCCAGTACTTC
TRBV5-4	NA	TRBJ2-6	TRBD1	CASSQLTGGAGANVLTF	TGTGCCAGCAGCCAACTGACAGGGGGCGCTGGGGCCAACGTCCTGACTTTC
TRBV7-2	NA	TRBJ2-7	TRBD2	CASSTSGSVYEQYF	TGTGCCAGCAGCACTAGCGGGAGTGTCTACGAGCAGTACTTC
TRBV9	NA	TRBJ2-1	NA	CASSVGSSQAMYEQFF	TGTGCCAGCAGCGTAGGATCCAGCCAGGCCATGTATGAGCAGTTCTTC